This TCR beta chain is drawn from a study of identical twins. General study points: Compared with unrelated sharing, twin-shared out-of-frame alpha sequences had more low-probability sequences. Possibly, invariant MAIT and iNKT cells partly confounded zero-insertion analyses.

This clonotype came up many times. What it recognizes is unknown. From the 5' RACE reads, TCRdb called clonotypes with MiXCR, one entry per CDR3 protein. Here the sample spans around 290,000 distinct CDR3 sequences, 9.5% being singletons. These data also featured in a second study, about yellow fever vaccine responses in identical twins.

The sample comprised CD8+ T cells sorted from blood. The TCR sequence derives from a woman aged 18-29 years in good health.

DNA for the CDR3: TGTGCCAGCAGCGTAGGCCTAGCGGGGGGTCGGTACGAGCAGTACTTC. It codes for CASSVGLAGGRYEQYF. This sequence joins TRBV9 and TRBJ2-7; 11 nucleotides align to TRBD2. CDR1 is SGDLS and CDR2 is YYNGEE in the germline V gene. The CDR3 extends over 16 amino acids. V gave up 0 bases and J gave up 4 bases; unmatched junction bases: 6.